The present TCR beta chain was sequenced within a study of CD8+ T cells in alopecia areata. Background on the study: In an open-label trial, patients got 5 to 10 mg tofacitinib twice daily. Regarding the study as a whole: Scalp sequencing also captures normal skin's resident alphabeta T cells. For lesional scalp, especially alopecia totalis/universalis, clonality was higher than in normal scalp.

The authors extracted RNA and reverse transcribed it into cDNA as the sequencing template. Sequenced by immunoSEQ multiplex PCR; TCRdb stores in-frame clones only, minus some. Among approximately 140,000 clones listed, more than 40% were seen once. This clone was picked up a small number of times. Its antigen is still unknown. Germline V gene sequence: CDR1 LNHDA, CDR2 SQIVND (reference sequence). CDR3 length: 16 amino acids. V was pared by 3 bases and J by 3 bases, with 17 bases between. The sequence derives from a human donor with alopecia areata. Input material: CD4+ T cells sorted from blood. V gene TRBV19 combines with J gene TRBJ1-1, with D tentatively TRBD1 (5 bases). CDR3 coding DNA: TGTGCCAGTAGTATGGGGACTACAGTGATTCACACTGAAGCTTTCTTT. It codes for CASSMGTTVIHTEAFF.